This TCR beta chain came from a study of early T cells in non-severe SARS-CoV-2 infection. Study information: Sequencing of bulk RNA from unsorted whole blood was done, without chain pairing.

There are many counts of this clonotype. The CDR3 has 17 amino acids. Germline CDR1 and CDR2: LGHNA and YNFKEQ. The trim removed 1 base at V and 10 bases at J, leaving 16 bases unmatched. In TCRdb, the 5' RACE reads were re-called with MiXCR into one record per CDR3 protein. The sample records about 27,000 distinct CDR3 sequences, about 5.1% being singletons. The chain uses TRBV4-2 and TRBJ2-1, with 7 positions matching TRBD2. This clonotype was sampled from an adult who was a healthcare worker with PCR-confirmed SARS-CoV-2 infection or an uninfected control (not recorded which). What was sequenced was whole blood. CDR3 nucleotide sequence: TGTGCCAGCAGCCAAGGGCGAGGACTAGTGGCCGTCGAGGAGCAGTTCTTC. Its protein is CASSQGRGLVAVEEQFF.